The clone carrying this TCR beta chain has at least ten counts. TCRdb reanalysed the reads using MiXCR and keeps one entry per CDR3 protein. The sample holds 400,000 to 550,000 distinct CDR3 sequences, around 10% seen once. This CDR3 spans 15 amino acids. V dropped 3 bases and J dropped 2 bases, with 8 bases sitting between them. The V gene's germline CDR1 is LNHDA and CDR2 SQIVND (reference sequence). These data originate in a study of T cell repertoires in cytomegalovirus infection. This TCR was recovered from a human donor in good health (CMV status not recorded). Some clones in this sample may be carry-over from other donors' samples. The rearrangement uses TRBV19 and TRBJ2-6; D ambiguous. Sequencing was done on a sample of PBMCs. The CDR3 coding sequence is TGTGCCAGTAGTATTATCCAAACTGGGGCCAACGTCCTGACTTTC. This gives the protein CASSIIQTGANVLTF.